The 24 T cell receptor beta chains below were found in one sample sequenced in a study of CD8 T cells in Susac syndrome. A quantity of roughly 0.5 to 1 ug RNA underwent reverse transcription using random hexamers. Via MiXCR, TCRdb re-called the immunoSEQ multiplex PCR reads, giving one row per CDR3 protein. The table includes 330,000 or so distinct CDR3 sequences, 85% detected once. What was sequenced was CD8+ T cells from PBMCs. The receptors come from a human donor with multiple sclerosis.

This clonotype has just one count. V gene TRBV4-3 combines with J gene TRBJ2-1; the D gene could be TRBD1 or TRBD2 (5 bases each). The CDR3 consists of 18 residues. V gave up 1 base and J gave up 8 bases, with 24 bases separating them. CDR1 is LGHNA, CDR2 YSLEER, per germline. For the CDR3, the DNA is TGCGCCAGCAGCCAAGTTTATTTGGGGGAAGCAAAGCACTATGAGCAGTTCTTC. Encoded protein: CASSQVYLGEAKHYEQFF.

The chain has TRBV27 and TRBJ2-7; possible D gene TRBD2, 6 bases. The CDR3 totals 13 residues. With 3 bases removed from V and 2 bases from J, the gap between germline ends came to 8 bases. Germline V lookup: CDR1 MNHEY, CDR2 SMNVEV (reference sequence). The CDR3 spells CASSLTSTYEQYF. CDR3 nucleotide sequence: TGTGCCAGCAGTTTGACTAGTACCTACGAGCAGTACTTC.

This clonotype was detected only once. The chain has TRBV7-9 and TRBJ1-1; D gene uncertain. The CDR3 contains 14 residues. Trimming shortened V by 1 base and J by 3 bases, and 9 bases separated the two germline ends. Germline assignment: CDR1 SEHNR and CDR2 FQNEAQ (reference sequence). CDR3 sequence reads: CASSLGRSYTEAFF. The DNA of the CDR3 is TGTGCCAGCAGCTTAGGGCGTTCTTACACTGAAGCTTTCTTT.

The chain carries TRBV27 and TRBJ2-1; D gene uncertain. CDR3 size: 18 residues. Germline lookup yields CDR1 MNHEY and CDR2 SMNVEV (reference sequence). The V end lost 3 bases, the J end lost 0 bases, and 18 bases lay between the germline ends. The CDR3 region is CASSFLPFAASSYNEQFF. CDR3 DNA: TGTGCCAGCAGTTTCCTCCCTTTCGCGGCTAGCTCCTACAATGAGCAGTTCTTC.

In nucleotides, the CDR3 is TGTGCCAGCAGTCCCCGGGCCAACTACGAGCAGTACTTC. Amino acid sequence: CASSPRANYEQYF. This sequence joins TRBV12-3 or TRBV12-4 and TRBJ2-7; D ambiguous. Trimming left V 5 bases short and J 3 bases short, with 11 bases between. This CDR3 is built from 13 residues.

The chain joins TRBV4-3 to TRBJ2-1; unclear D gene. The CDR3 is 17 amino acids. Trimming removed 0 bases from V and 6 bases from J, with 18 bases in between. Germline CDR1 is LGHNA and CDR2 is YSLEER. CDR3 protein: CASSQEHMVAVSNEQFF. In nucleotides, the CDR3 is TGCGCCAGCAGCCAAGAGCATATGGTTGCCGTGTCCAATGAGCAGTTCTTC.

The chain employs TRBV4-3 and TRBJ2-1; maybe TRBD1 (6 bases). Germline V gives CDR1 LGHNA, CDR2 YSLEER. Trimming removed 0 bases from V and 2 bases from J, with 14 bases in between. The CDR3 contains 17 residues. CDR3 residues: CASSQDVGGVAYNEQFF. The CDR3 bases are TGCGCCAGCAGCCAAGATGTAGGGGGAGTTGCCTACAATGAGCAGTTCTTC.

The genes are TRBV14 and TRBJ2-1, with TRBD2 identical over 9 bases. CDR1 SGHDN and CDR2 FVKESK come from the germline V gene. J lost 10 bases, V lost 4 bases, and 17 bases had no gene match. CDR3 length: 17 residues. In DNA form, the CDR3 reads TGTGCCAGCAGCCCCCCTGAGCGGGAGGCAATTTTTCGGGAGCAGTTCTTC. It encodes CASSPPEREAIFREQFF.

V and J are TRBV7-2 and TRBJ2-1; D not certain. The germline gives CDR1 SGHTA, CDR2 FQGNSA. V lost 1 base, J lost 8 bases, and 9 bases lay in between. The CDR3 covers 13 residues. In DNA form, the CDR3 reads TGTGCCAGCAGCTTAGGGGCAGGCCATGAGCAGTTCTTC. Residues: CASSLGAGHEQFF. The full variable domain, in which reference TRBV7-2 and TRBJ2-1 provide the parts outside the CDR3, is GAGVSQSPSNKVTEKGKDVELRCDPISGHTALYWYRQSLGQGLEFLIYFQGNSAPDKSGLPSDRFSAERTGGSVSTLTIQRTQQEDSAVYLCASSLGAGHEQFFGPGTRLTVL.

The gene calls are TRBV12-3 or TRBV12-4 and TRBJ2-4, with D tentatively TRBD1 (5 bases). V was clipped by 3 bases and J by 15 bases, with 12 bases between them. This CDR3 has 11 residues. The CDR3 coding sequence is TGTGCCAGCAGTTTTGGGGCCTTCCCGTACTTC. Translating it yields CASSFGAFPYF.

The chain has TRBV27 and TRBJ2-3; tentatively, D is TRBD2 (5 bases). This CDR3 region has 16 residues. Trimming removed 8 bases at V and 2 bases at J, with 20 bases between. Germline CDR1 and CDR2: MNHEY and SMNVEV (reference sequence). CDR3 amino acids: CASGIRGSPNTDTQYF. The CDR3 bases are TGTGCCAGCGGGATACGGGGTTCCCCTAACACAGATACGCAGTATTTT.

The chain combines TRBV20-1 with TRBJ2-1; a possible D gene is TRBD1 (6 bases). TRBJ2-7 matches the DNA end more closely, so the J call is doubtful. Per the germline V gene, CDR1 is DFQATT and CDR2 is SNEGSKA (reference sequence). CDR3 length: 14 residues. The CDR3 region is CSAAQGPSSYEQYF. DNA of the CDR3: TGCAGTGCCGCCCAGGGGCCCTCCTCCTACGAGCAGTACTTC.

This clonotype was picked up a small number of times. The chain couples TRBV7-2 to TRBJ1-1; a weak D match, TRBD1 (6 bases). V shed 5 bases and J shed 2 bases, with 18 bases lying between them. Germline V gives CDR1 SGHTA, CDR2 FQGNSA. There are 16 residues in the CDR3. The CDR3 spells CASSPAIWTDNTEAFF. The CDR3 region has the DNA TGTGCCAGCAGCCCCGCTATTTGGACAGACAACACTGAAGCTTTCTTT.

The J gene is TRBJ2-1, the V gene TRBV10-3; no clear D gene. The V end lost 3 bases, the J end lost 5 bases, and 5 bases lay between the germline ends. The germline V gene encodes CDR1 ENHRY and CDR2 SYGVKD. CDR3 size: 12 residues. The CDR3 reads CAISESNNEQFF. CDR3 coding DNA: TGTGCCATCAGTGAAAGTAACAATGAGCAGTTCTTC.

This clonotype appeared once. V usage is TRBV10-2 and J usage is TRBJ2-3, with no clear D. Germline-derived CDR1 and CDR2 are WSHSY and SAAADI. This CDR3 is built from 15 residues. Between the trimmed V and J ends, which lost 3 bases and 0 bases, there was a span of 10 bases. The chain's CDR3 is CASSERALSTDTQYF. CDR3 in DNA: TGCGCCAGCAGTGAACGGGCTCTAAGCACAGATACGCAGTATTTT.

The chain combines TRBV5-6 with TRBJ2-3; no reliable D call. Trimming stripped 4 bases from V and 5 bases from J, with 23 bases between. In germline, CDR1 is SGHDT, CDR2 YYEEEE. The CDR3 is made up of 17 amino acids. CDR3 in DNA: TGTGCCAGCAGCCCTTTAGAAAGGGATCCCCAAGGAGATACGCAGTATTTT. It translates to CASSPLERDPQGDTQYF.

The chain has TRBV10-3 and TRBJ2-7, with a possible D match to TRBD1 (5 bases). Trimming shortened V by 8 bases and J by 3 bases, and 14 bases separated the two germline ends. The CDR3 contains 13 residues. In germline, CDR1 is ENHRY, CDR2 SYGVKD. CDR3 bases: TGTGCCATCGGGGCGGACCGGGTCTACGAGCAGTACTTC. Protein sequence: CAIGADRVYEQYF.

The gene calls are TRBV30 and TRBJ1-1; D is uncertain. With 3 bases removed from V and 7 bases from J, the gap between germline ends came to 9 bases. The CDR3 has 11 residues. CDR1 and CDR2 (germline): GTSNPN, SVGIG (reference sequence). DNA of the CDR3: TGTGCCTGGAGGCTCTCCGGTGAAGCTTTCTTT. Translation: CAWRLSGEAFF.

The V call is TRBV3-1, the J call TRBJ2-1; D remains unclear. CDR3 length equals 18 residues. Germline CDR1 and CDR2: LGHDT and YNNKEL (reference sequence). Trimming cost V 1 base and J 1 base, with 17 bases left between them. The chain's CDR3 is CASSQVRYPLFSYNEQFF. In DNA form, the CDR3 reads TGTGCCAGCAGCCAAGTAAGGTATCCGTTGTTTTCCTACAATGAGCAGTTCTTC.

This clonotype was picked up a small number of times. The chain carries TRBV5-6 and TRBJ1-2; weak D call: TRBD1 (6 bases). This CDR3 is built from 16 residues. Trimming cost V 0 bases and J 8 bases, with 20 bases left between them. The germline V gene has CDR1 SGHDT and CDR2 YYEEEE. The CDR3 here is CASSLVGTNRVQGYTF. CDR3 nucleotide sequence: TGTGCCAGCAGCTTGGTTGGGACCAACAGGGTTCAAGGCTACACCTTC. Full variable domain (outside the CDR3, taken from reference TRBV5-6 and TRBJ1-2): DAGVTQSPTHLIKTRGQQVTLRCSPKSGHDTVSWYQQALGQGPQFIFQYYEEEERQRGNFPDRFSGHQFPNYSSELNVNALLLGDSALYLCASSLVGTNRVQGYTFGSGTRLTVV.

The rearrangement joins TRBV3-1 to TRBJ1-1, with 8 positions matching TRBD1. The V segment lost 7 bases and the J segment 8 bases; nucleotides outside the gene matches: 3. This CDR3 region has 11 residues. The germline gives CDR1 LGHDT, CDR2 YNNKEL (reference sequence). CDR3 DNA: TGTGCCAGCACCCGGGACAGGGAAGCTTTCTTT. The encoded protein is CASTRDREAFF.

A single count supports this clonotype. This chain connects TRBV19 to TRBJ1-1; D call uncertain. V lost 11 bases, J lost 4 bases, and 20 bases lay in between. The CDR3 totals 14 residues. CDR1 and CDR2 from the germline V gene are LNHDA and SQIVND (reference sequence). The CDR3 reads CASRTELPFTEAFF. The CDR3 region has the DNA TGTGCCTCACGTACCGAGCTACCGTTCACTGAAGCTTTCTTT. Full variable domain (remainder filled in from reference TRBV19 and TRBJ1-1): DGGITQSPKYLFRKEGQNVTLSCEQNLNHDAMYWYRQDPGQGLRLIYYSQIVNDFQKGDIAEGYSVSREKKESFPLTVTSAQKNPTAFYLCASRTELPFTEAFFGQGTRLTVV.

V is TRBV13 and J is TRBJ2-2, with TRBD1 matching over 8 bases. The CDR3 is 16 residues long. V lost 1 base, J lost 5 bases, and 6 bases stayed unmatched. Germline assignment: CDR1 PRHDT and CDR2 FYEKMQ (reference sequence). CDR3 in DNA: TGTGCCAGCAGCTTAGTAGGACAGGGAAGAACCGGGGAGCTGTTTTTT. Encoded protein: CASSLVGQGRTGELFF.

The V gene is TRBV28, the J gene TRBJ2-1; D tentatively fits TRBD1 or TRBD2 (5 bases each). This CDR3 spans 14 amino acids. From germline, CDR1 is MDHEN and CDR2 SYDVKM. The V end lost 8 bases, the J end lost 4 bases, and 15 bases lay between the germline ends. The CDR3 nucleotides are TGTGCCAGCGGGGAGACTGGGACGTACAATGAGCAGTTCTTC. This encodes CASGETGTYNEQFF.